The rows below give T cell receptor beta chains drawn from one sample of a study of vaccination and CD4 T cells after COVID-19. TCRdb passed the PCR reads through MiXCR, listing each CDR3 protein once. The sample lists about 8,000 distinct CDR3 sequences, approximately 46% seen once, with approximately 20% in the top ten. Their antigens remain unidentified. The sample comprised CD4+ T cells from blood, cultured in vitro. The source is a human donor who had recovered from COVID-19. CDR3s include the opening cysteine and the closing phenylalanine or tryptophan. Fields, in order: clone size, D gene, J gene, V gene, CDR3 DNA, CDR3 protein. The D gene is left open where the match is weak. Part of the rows lack a size; the others show once, few, many or a class for expanded clones.

clone size: few
D gene: TRBD2
J gene: TRBJ2-3
V gene: TRBV6-2/TRBV6-3
CDR3 DNA: TGTGCCAGCAGTCCCCTACGAGCGGGGGTCAGCACAGATACGCAGTATTTT
CDR3 protein: CASSPLRAGVSTDTQYF

clone size: few
D gene: TRBD2
J gene: TRBJ2-2
V gene: TRBV20-1
CDR3 DNA: TGCAGTGCTGGGACTAGCGACCCCCGGGTGAACACCGGGGAGCTGTTTTTT
CDR3 protein: CSAGTSDPRVNTGELFF

clone size: -
D gene: -
J gene: TRBJ2-5
V gene: TRBV6-2/TRBV6-3
CDR3 DNA: TGTGCCAGCAGCCCAGTTAGTTATTCGGCGCGAGGGGAGACCCAGTACTTC
CDR3 protein: CASSPVSYSARGETQYF

clone size: few
D gene: -
J gene: TRBJ1-1
V gene: TRBV7-2
CDR3 DNA: TGTGCCAGCAGCCCCCAACGGGGTAGTGAAGCTTTCTTT
CDR3 protein: CASSPQRGSEAFF

clone size: -
D gene: -
J gene: TRBJ1-2
V gene: TRBV12-3/TRBV12-4
CDR3 DNA: TGTGCCAGCAGCGCTACGGGGCAGGCGTCTTTCGGCTACACCTTC
CDR3 protein: CASSATGQASFGYTF

clone size: few
D gene: -
J gene: TRBJ2-2
V gene: TRBV12-3/TRBV12-4
CDR3 DNA: TGTGCCAGCAGTTTACGGAAAGGGGGTGGGTCCGGGGAGCTGTTTTTT
CDR3 protein: CASSLRKGGGSGELFF

clone size: -
D gene: -
J gene: TRBJ1-2
V gene: TRBV6-1
CDR3 DNA: TGTGCCAGCAGTAAAAGAGCGGGGGGTGGCTACACCTTC
CDR3 protein: CASSKRAGGGYTF

clone size: few
D gene: -
J gene: TRBJ2-2
V gene: TRBV5-4
CDR3 DNA: TGTGCCAGCAGCTCTATTAAGGGCACCGGGGAGCTGTTTTTT
CDR3 protein: CASSSIKGTGELFF

clone size: few
D gene: -
J gene: TRBJ2-3
V gene: TRBV7-9
CDR3 DNA: TGTGCCAGCAGCTTAGTATCCGATACGCAGTATTTT
CDR3 protein: CASSLVSDTQYF

clone size: few
D gene: -
J gene: TRBJ1-1
V gene: TRBV29-1
CDR3 DNA: TGCAGCGTTGAGGTTTTAGGGGGTACCAACACTGAAGCTTTCTTT
CDR3 protein: CSVEVLGGTNTEAFF

clone size: medium-sized
D gene: -
J gene: TRBJ2-2
V gene: TRBV20-1
CDR3 DNA: TGCAGTGCGCGAGAGAACACCGGGGAGCTGTTTTTT
CDR3 protein: CSARENTGELFF

clone size: -
D gene: -
J gene: TRBJ1-1
V gene: TRBV27
CDR3 DNA: TGTGCCAGCAGGGGAGTAACAGAGCGGAACACTGAAGCTTTCTTT
CDR3 protein: CASRGVTERNTEAFF

clone size: once
D gene: -
J gene: TRBJ1-4
V gene: TRBV6-4
CDR3 DNA: TGTGCCAGCAGTGTTGCGGGAGTAACTAATGAAAAACTGTTTTTT
CDR3 protein: CASSVAGVTNEKLFF

clone size: few
D gene: -
J gene: TRBJ2-3
V gene: TRBV6-1
CDR3 DNA: TGTGCCTCTAACCGGGGGGATACGCAGTATTTT
CDR3 protein: CASNRGDTQYF

clone size: few
D gene: TRBD1
J gene: TRBJ1-5
V gene: TRBV12-3/TRBV12-4
CDR3 DNA: TGTGCCAGCAGTCGAGATCCGGGACAGGGAGGTCAGCCCCAGCATTTT
CDR3 protein: CASSRDPGQGGQPQHF

clone size: -
D gene: TRBD2
J gene: TRBJ2-3
V gene: TRBV7-9
CDR3 DNA: TGTGCCAGCAGCTTAAGACTAGCGGAGGTGGGAGATACGCAGTATTTT
CDR3 protein: CASSLRLAEVGDTQYF

clone size: few
D gene: TRBD2
J gene: TRBJ2-2
V gene: TRBV10-3
CDR3 DNA: TGTGCCATCAGCGCCTTAGCGGGAGGGGACGGGGAGCTGTTTTTT
CDR3 protein: CAISALAGGDGELFF

clone size: -
D gene: -
J gene: TRBJ2-3
V gene: TRBV6-1
CDR3 DNA: TGTGCCAGCAGACGGACCAGGGGTCCTCAGGATACGCAGTATTTT
CDR3 protein: CASRRTRGPQDTQYF

clone size: -
D gene: -
J gene: TRBJ1-6
V gene: TRBV7-2
CDR3 DNA: TGTGCCAGCAGCTTAGAGCCTTGGAATTCACCCCTCCACTTT
CDR3 protein: CASSLEPWNSPLHF

clone size: -
D gene: -
J gene: TRBJ2-7
V gene: TRBV7-2
CDR3 DNA: TGTGCCAGCAGCCAGCGTGGGAGGCTGCGCGAGCAGTACTTC
CDR3 protein: CASSQRGRLREQYF

clone size: -
D gene: -
J gene: TRBJ1-6
V gene: TRBV12-3/TRBV12-4
CDR3 DNA: TGTGCCAGCAGCCGAACAGGGTATAGGAGCTCCTATAATTCACCCCTCCACTTT
CDR3 protein: CASSRTGYRSSYNSPLHF

clone size: few
D gene: -
J gene: TRBJ2-5
V gene: TRBV7-2
CDR3 DNA: TGTGCCAGCAGCTTAGTTGGGGTGGGTACCGCCCAAGAGACCCAGTACTTC
CDR3 protein: CASSLVGVGTAQETQYF

clone size: few
D gene: TRBD1
J gene: TRBJ1-6
V gene: TRBV7-2
CDR3 DNA: TGTGCCAGCAGCTTCCTAGCCCTGACAGGGGTGCGGAATTCACCCCTCCACTTT
CDR3 protein: CASSFLALTGVRNSPLHF

clone size: -
D gene: TRBD1
J gene: TRBJ1-1
V gene: TRBV6-1
CDR3 DNA: TGTGCCACTTCCAGGGGGCAAGCTTTCTTT
CDR3 protein: CATSRGQAFF

clone size: -
D gene: -
J gene: TRBJ2-7
V gene: TRBV7-2
CDR3 DNA: TGTGCCAGCAGCTCGCGACAGAAAGTCGAGCAGTACTTC
CDR3 protein: CASSSRQKVEQYF

clone size: -
D gene: -
J gene: TRBJ1-6
V gene: TRBV19
CDR3 DNA: TGTGCCAGTAGTATGCGGGGGAATTCACCCCTCCACTTT
CDR3 protein: CASSMRGNSPLHF

clone size: -
D gene: -
J gene: TRBJ1-1
V gene: TRBV20-1
CDR3 DNA: TGCAGTGCTAGAGAGGACGACAACACTGAAGCTTTCTTT
CDR3 protein: CSAREDDNTEAFF

clone size: -
D gene: TRBD1
J gene: TRBJ2-7
V gene: TRBV4-2
CDR3 DNA: TGTGCCAGCAGCCCCCGTGACAGGGGGGGCTACGAGCAGTACTTC
CDR3 protein: CASSPRDRGGYEQYF

clone size: once
D gene: -
J gene: TRBJ2-7
V gene: TRBV30
CDR3 DNA: TGTGCCTGGAATGAGTTAACCTACGAGCAGTACTTC
CDR3 protein: CAWNELTYEQYF

clone size: few
D gene: -
J gene: TRBJ1-5
V gene: TRBV7-8
CDR3 DNA: TGTGCCAGCAGCTTAAGGTCCAGGGGAAGTAGCAATCAGCCCCAGCATTTT
CDR3 protein: CASSLRSRGSSNQPQHF

clone size: once
D gene: -
J gene: TRBJ2-2
V gene: TRBV15
CDR3 DNA: TGTGCCACCAGCAGAGATCGAAGGGGCGGGACCACCGGGGAGCTGTTTTTT
CDR3 protein: CATSRDRRGGTTGELFF

clone size: -
D gene: TRBD1
J gene: TRBJ1-1
V gene: TRBV20-1
CDR3 DNA: TGCAGTGCTAGCCCCAAAGGACAGGAGGACACTGAAGCTTTCTTT
CDR3 protein: CSASPKGQEDTEAFF

clone size: few
D gene: -
J gene: TRBJ2-7
V gene: TRBV7-2
CDR3 DNA: TGTGCCAGCAGCTTAGGACAGGAGAACGAGCAGTACTTC
CDR3 protein: CASSLGQENEQYF

clone size: few
D gene: TRBD2
J gene: TRBJ2-7
V gene: TRBV7-2
CDR3 DNA: TGTGCCAGCAGAAGAACCGGGACTAGCGGAACCTACGAGCAGTACTTC
CDR3 protein: CASRRTGTSGTYEQYF

clone size: few
D gene: -
J gene: TRBJ1-1
V gene: TRBV6-5
CDR3 DNA: TGTGCCAGCAGTTACGATGTTTTGGGGGGAACTGAAGCTTTCTTT
CDR3 protein: CASSYDVLGGTEAFF

clone size: -
D gene: -
J gene: TRBJ1-1
V gene: TRBV19
CDR3 DNA: TGTGCCAGTAGTATTAGAGGGCCCGGGACCACTGAAGCTTTCTTT
CDR3 protein: CASSIRGPGTTEAFF

clone size: few
D gene: TRBD1
J gene: TRBJ1-2
V gene: TRBV24-1
CDR3 DNA: TGTGCCACCAGTGAGGCGACAGGGAATCGAAATGGCTACACCTTC
CDR3 protein: CATSEATGNRNGYTF

clone size: -
D gene: TRBD2
J gene: TRBJ2-7
V gene: TRBV7-2
CDR3 DNA: TGTGCCAGCAGCTTGAGTAGCGGGAGGGCCAGAGAGCAGTACTTC
CDR3 protein: CASSLSSGRAREQYF

clone size: -
D gene: -
J gene: TRBJ2-1
V gene: TRBV20-1
CDR3 DNA: TGCAGTGCTAGGGGTGGTTACAATGAGCAGTTCTTC
CDR3 protein: CSARGGYNEQFF

clone size: -
D gene: TRBD1
J gene: TRBJ1-2
V gene: TRBV11-3
CDR3 DNA: TGTGCCAGCAGCTTAGGACAGGGTGCTCGTGGCTACACCTTC
CDR3 protein: CASSLGQGARGYTF

clone size: -
D gene: -
J gene: TRBJ2-7
V gene: TRBV28
CDR3 DNA: TGTGCCAGCAGTGCCGGAGGGGCAACCTCCTACGAGCAGTACTTC
CDR3 protein: CASSAGGATSYEQYF

clone size: -
D gene: -
J gene: TRBJ2-3
V gene: TRBV6-5
CDR3 DNA: TGTGCCAGCAGTTACTGGGGGAACACAGATACGCAGTATTTT
CDR3 protein: CASSYWGNTDTQYF

clone size: -
D gene: -
J gene: TRBJ2-7
V gene: TRBV7-2
CDR3 DNA: TGTGCCAGCAGCGACTATCAAAAAGAGCAGTACTTC
CDR3 protein: CASSDYQKEQYF

clone size: -
D gene: -
J gene: TRBJ2-1
V gene: TRBV7-9
CDR3 DNA: TGTGCCAGCAGCTTAAACAATGAGCAGTTCTTC
CDR3 protein: CASSLNNEQFF

clone size: -
D gene: -
J gene: TRBJ1-5
V gene: TRBV6-5
CDR3 DNA: TGTGCCAGCAGTTACTCCCGGGGACCTCCGTATCAGCCCCAGCATTTT
CDR3 protein: CASSYSRGPPYQPQHF

clone size: -
D gene: -
J gene: TRBJ1-6
V gene: TRBV9
CDR3 DNA: TGTGCCAGCAGCGTAAGCCGGAATAATTCACCCCTCCACTTT
CDR3 protein: CASSVSRNNSPLHF

clone size: -
D gene: TRBD1
J gene: TRBJ2-2
V gene: TRBV7-9
CDR3 DNA: TGTGCCAGCAGCCCGGACAGGGTTAACACCGGGGAGCTGTTTTTT
CDR3 protein: CASSPDRVNTGELFF